Listed below are T cell receptor beta chains from one sample, sequenced in a study of blood T cell repertoires in COVID-19. This table comes from immunoSEQ multiplex PCR, and its TCRdb copy is limited to in-frame clones, with some not included. Among approximately 140,000 clones listed, roughly 87% were seen once. Material for sequencing was peripheral blood. These receptors originate from a woman aged 55 to 70 with active or convalescent COVID-19. Each CDR3 is given with its conserved first and last residue. A D gene is named only where the DNA matches it firmly. Part of the rows lack a size; the others show once, few, many or a class for expanded clones.

>few|TRBJ1-2|TRBD1|TRBV19|14
CASSTAGTGGSYTF
TGTGCCAGTAGTACGGCCGGGACAGGGGGGAGCTACACCTTC
>.|TRBJ2-3|.|TRBV5-1|13
CASAASSTDTQYF
TGCGCCAGTGCCGCGTCTAGCACAGATACGCAGTATTTT
>.|TRBJ1-1|TRBD1|TRBV14|16
CASSPLRTGRNTEAFF
TGTGCCAGCAGCCCCCTAAGGACAGGGAGGAACACTGAAGCTTTCTTT
>.|TRBJ1-2|.|TRBV6-2/TRBV6-3|14
CASSYSSSGNGYTF
TGTGCCAGCAGTTACTCGAGCTCGGGGAATGGCTACACCTTC
>once|TRBJ1-1|TRBD1|TRBV5-1|14
CASSWTGGNTEAFF
TGCGCCAGCAGCTGGACAGGAGGAAACACTGAAGCTTTCTTT
>few|TRBJ2-2|.|TRBV5-1|15
CASSFATGRTGELFF
TGCGCCAGCAGCTTCGCGACAGGACGAACCGGGGAGCTGTTTTTT
>.|TRBJ2-2|.|TRBV11-2|13
CASQTGNTGELFF
TGTGCCAGTCAAACGGGGAACACCGGGGAGCTGTTTTTT
>once|TRBJ2-5|TRBD2|TRBV11-2|15
CASSPSGGGQETQYF
TGTGCCAGCAGCCCCTCCGGGGGGGGTCAAGAGACCCAGTACTTC
>few|TRBJ1-5|TRBD1|TRBV2|15
CASSVRQGASQPQHF
TGTGCCAGCAGTGTACGGCAGGGGGCGAGTCAGCCCCAGCATTTT
>.|TRBJ1-6|.|TRBV19|12
CASRDTNSPLHF
TGTGCCAGCCGGGACACAAATTCACCCCTCCACTTT
>.|TRBJ2-5|.|TRBV18|14
CASSPGWQQETQYF
TGTGCCAGCTCACCGGGCTGGCAGCAAGAGACCCAGTACTTC
>.|TRBJ2-1|.|TRBV5-1|15
CASSLATLDGDEQFF
TGCGCCAGCAGCTTGGCCACGTTGGACGGGGATGAGCAGTTCTTC
>once|TRBJ1-1|.|TRBV14|13
CASRGTGKTQAFF
TGTGCCAGCAGGGGAACAGGGAAAACTCAAGCTTTCTTT
>.|TRBJ2-7|.|TRBV30|17
CAWSPLTRGTDTWEQYF
TGTGCCTGGAGTCCCCTGACCAGAGGGACTGACACCTGGGAGCAGTACTTC
>.|TRBJ2-3|TRBD2|TRBV3-1/TRBV3-2|17
CASSQSSGGGMADTQYF
TGTGCCAGCAGCCAAAGTTCGGGCGGGGGGATGGCAGATACGCAGTATTTT
>.|TRBJ1-2|.|TRBV2|13
CASRQGGGYGYTF
TGTGCCAGCCGGCAGGGCGGTGGGTATGGCTACACCTTC
>.|TRBJ2-3|TRBD1|TRBV7-8|14
CASRGQPWTDTQYF
TGTGCCAGCAGGGGACAGCCTTGGACAGATACGCAGTATTTT
>.|TRBJ2-2|TRBD1|TRBV7-2|15
CASSQMGQGTGELFF
TGTGCCAGCAGCCAGATGGGACAGGGGACCGGGGAGCTGTTTTTT
>.|TRBJ2-1|TRBD2|TRBV7-2|16
CASSILAGGSYNEQFF
TGTGCCAGCAGCATCCTAGCGGGGGGCTCCTACAATGAGCAGTTCTTC
>.|TRBJ1-2|.|TRBV5-6|14
CASSPRESSYGYTF
TGTGCCAGCAGCCCCCGGGAGAGCTCATATGGCTACACCTTC
>.|TRBJ2-2|.|TRBV6-5|12
CASRRGAGELFF
TGTGCCAGCAGGCGAGGAGCCGGGGAGCTGTTTTTT
>few|TRBJ1-5|.|TRBV10-1|17
CASSSQRIGQGSQPQHF
TGCGCCAGCAGCTCCCAAAGGATAGGGCAGGGGAGTCAGCCCCAGCATTTT
>once|TRBJ1-1|.|TRBV10-1|13
CASSGQRNTEAFF
TGCGCCAGCAGTGGACAGAGGAACACTGAAGCTTTCTTT
>.|TRBJ2-2|TRBD2|TRBV19|15
CASSSQRGTTGELFF
TGTGCCAGTAGTTCCCAGCGGGGGACCACCGGGGAGCTGTTTTTT
>.|TRBJ2-1|TRBD1|TRBV6-1|18
CASSEVFRGTGRYNEQFF
TGTGCCAGCAGTGAAGTATTTAGGGGGACAGGGAGATACAATGAGCAGTTCTTC
>.|TRBJ2-3|TRBD1|TRBV12-5|16
CASGTTYRGRTDTQYF
TGTGCTAGTGGTACTACCTACAGGGGACGTACAGATACGCAGTATTTT
>once|TRBJ2-3|.|TRBV9|14
CASSVGGLVDTQYF
TGTGCCAGCAGCGTGGGGGGTCTGGTAGATACGCAGTATTTT
>.|TRBJ2-5|TRBD2|TRBV7-2|17
CASSFTTTSGVQETQYF
TGTGCCAGCAGCTTCACAACGACTAGCGGGGTACAAGAGACCCAGTACTTC
>.|TRBJ2-3|TRBD2|TRBV3-1/TRBV3-2|18
CASSRSPWLAGGSDTQYF
TGTGCCAGCAGCCGATCCCCTTGGCTAGCGGGGGGTTCAGATACGCAGTATTTT